This TCR beta chain appears in the sequencing data of a study of regulatory T cells in long-lasting Graves disease. Note on this clonotype: Its antigen is unidentified.

V lost 0 bases and J 3 bases, leaving 9 bases between the germline ends. Per germline, CDR1 SGHDT and CDR2 YYEEEE. The CDR3 sequence is 14 residues long. Noted time point: persistent/refractory GD, antithyroid drugs over 5 years with positive TRAb. Preparation of the TCR library used RNA extracted from PBMCs. Diagnosis followed American Thyroid Association guidelines for Graves' disease. The authors drew approximately 10 milliliters of peripheral blood into EDTA tubes. Arm-PCR of CDR3 regions and iRepertoire HTBI primers were the basis on which TCR beta libraries were built. TCRdb reanalysed the multiplex PCR reads using MiXCR and keeps one entry per CDR3 protein. The table shows roughly 400,000 distinct CDR3 sequences, with less than 25% occurring only once. Notes on the study in general: Favored usage of TRBV28, TRBJ1-2 and TRBJ2-5 was recorded in persistent disease.

The sequences come from peripheral blood mononuclear cells (PBMCs), collected when the disease was refractory, from a patient treated with antithyroid drugs. The chain couples TRBV5-6 to TRBJ2-5, with TRBD1 as a possible D gene (5 bases). The clonotype originates from a female donor with Graves disease. Here the CDR3 reads CASSLGETEETQYF. The CDR3 coding sequence is TGTGCCAGCAGCTTGGGTGAGACAGAAGAGACCCAGTACTTC.